This passage covers 10 T cell receptor beta chains from one sample sequenced in a study of Graves' ophthalmopathy and Graves' hyperthyroidism. From RNA, the CDR3 regions of TCR beta chains were amplified and sequenced. HTBI-primed RT-PCR formed the first round, and a multiplex PCR formed the second. MiXCR, run by TCRdb on the multiplex PCR reads, gives a single entry per CDR3 protein. This repertoire shows some 520,000 distinct CDR3 sequences, 14% found once; its top ten account for 9.8%. The material sequenced was blood. The receptors stem from a woman between 25 and 40 years old with Graves' ophthalmopathy.

This clonotype appeared a few times. The chain employs TRBV3-1 and TRBJ2-7; no firm D call. Germline loops: CDR1 LGHDT, CDR2 YNNKEL (reference sequence). The CDR3 covers 12 residues. The V end lost 2 bases, the J end lost 3 bases, and 5 bases lay between the germline ends. The CDR3 coding sequence is TGTGCCAGCAGCCAATATTACTACGAGCAGTACTTC. It yields the protein CASSQYYYEQYF.

This clonotype was observed many times. The rearrangement joins TRBV20-1 to TRBJ2-5; no definite D call. Germline V gene data show CDR1 as DFQATT and CDR2 as SNEGSKA (reference sequence). V gave up 6 bases and J gave up 2 bases, with 16 bases separating them. The CDR3 runs to 14 residues. CDR3 sequence reads: CSAGFGRLQETQYF. For the CDR3, the DNA is TGCAGTGCAGGGTTTGGACGGTTACAAGAGACCCAGTACTTC.

Many counts were recorded for this clonotype. The CDR3 DNA reads as TGTGCCAGCCGAGGGGCAGGGGAGACCCAGTACTTC. It translates to CASRGAGETQYF. The chain uses TRBV9 and TRBJ2-5; possibly TRBD1 or TRBD2 for D (5 bases each). Deletions cut 7 bases from V and 5 bases from J, with 12 bases between. Germline V gives CDR1 SGDLS, CDR2 YYNGEE. This CDR3 spans 12 amino acids.

The sample holds many counts of this clonotype. The chain couples TRBV12-3 or TRBV12-4 to TRBJ1-2, with 7 bases aligning to TRBD1. CDR3 length: 18 amino acids. The junction had 18 bases not matched to a gene; V was cut back by 1 base and J by 7 bases. CDR3 residues: CASSLEVVGGQFWRGYTF. The CDR3 DNA reads as TGTGCCAGCAGTTTAGAAGTGGTGGGGGGACAGTTCTGGCGTGGCTACACCTTC.

In its sample, this clonotype was seen many times. The CDR3 nucleotides are TGTGCCAGCAGCTTAGCACTAGCGGGAGGGTACCAAGAGACCCAGTACTTC. Its translation is CASSLALAGGYQETQYF. The V and J genes are TRBV7-2 and TRBJ2-5; 13 nucleotides align to TRBD2. The CDR3 runs 17 residues. V dropped 0 bases and J dropped 0; count of bases not matched to a gene: 1. Germline V lookup: CDR1 SGHTA, CDR2 FQGNSA.

This clonotype was seen at least ten times. The chain links TRBV2 to TRBJ2-7, with D possibly TRBD2 on 5 matching bases. The ends were cut back, 6 bases at V and 4 bases at J, with 10 bases in the middle. CDR3 size: 12 residues. Germline lookup yields CDR1 SNHLY and CDR2 FYNNEI. In DNA form, the CDR3 reads TGTGCCAGCAGCCTGGACTGGTACGAGCAGTACTTC. Translating it yields CASSLDWYEQYF.

The V gene is TRBV6-5, the J gene TRBJ1-6; D gene ambiguous. Germline CDR1 reads MNHEY; CDR2 reads SVGAGI. The CDR3 contains 16 residues. Trimming removed 4 bases at V and 0 bases at J, with 10 bases between. CDR3 residues: CASSWHRSSYNSPLHF. The CDR3 DNA reads as TGTGCCAGCAGTTGGCACCGGAGCTCCTATAATTCACCCCTCCACTTT.

The table lists this clonotype with many counts. CDR3 in DNA: TGTGCTAGCGGCGGGGGGGGGAAAGCGAGGGAGACCCAGTACTTC. Protein sequence: CASGGGGKARETQYF. This rearrangement joins TRBV12-5 to TRBJ2-5; 9 nucleotides match TRBD2. With 9 bases clipped from V and 5 bases from J, the junction kept 13 bases outside the gene matches. The CDR3 consists of 15 residues. Germline CDR1 LGHNT, CDR2 FRNRAP.

This chain uses TRBV9 with TRBJ1-3; D is unclear. The CDR3 length is 14 residues. The ends were cut back, 1 base at V and 6 bases at J, with 11 bases in the middle. Germline V gives CDR1 SGDLS, CDR2 YYNGEE. The CDR3 region is CASSVSPEPNTIYF. The CDR3 DNA is TGTGCCAGCAGCGTAAGCCCCGAACCAAACACCATATATTTT.

This clonotype came up many times. The V and J genes are TRBV20-1 and TRBJ1-6; 9 nucleotides match TRBD1. The CDR3 is made up of 15 amino acids. CDR1 DFQATT and CDR2 SNEGSKA come from the germline V gene (reference sequence). Trimming removed 2 bases from V and 5 bases from J; junction bases left unmatched: 4. The CDR3 nucleotides read TGCAGTGCTAGAACAGGGGGCGGGAATAATTCACCCCTCCACTTT. Translated, it gives CSARTGGGNNSPLHF.